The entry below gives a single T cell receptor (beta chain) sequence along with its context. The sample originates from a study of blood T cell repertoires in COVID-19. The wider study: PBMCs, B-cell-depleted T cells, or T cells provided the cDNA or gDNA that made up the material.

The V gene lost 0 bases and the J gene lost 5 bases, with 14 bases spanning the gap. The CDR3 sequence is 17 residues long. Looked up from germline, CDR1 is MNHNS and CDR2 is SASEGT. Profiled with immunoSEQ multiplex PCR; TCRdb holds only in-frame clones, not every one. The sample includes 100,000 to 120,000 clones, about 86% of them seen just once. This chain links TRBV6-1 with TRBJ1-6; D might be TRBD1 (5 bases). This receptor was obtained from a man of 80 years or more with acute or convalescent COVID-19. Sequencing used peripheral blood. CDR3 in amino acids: CASSEAGQGWDNSPLHF. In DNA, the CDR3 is TGTGCCAGCAGTGAAGCTGGGCAGGGCTGGGATAATTCACCCCTCCACTTT.